What follows are 15 T cell receptor beta chains derived from one specimen sequenced in a study of molecular identifiers for immune sequencing clone quantification. A single record per CDR3 protein comes from TCRdb applying MiXCR to the PCR reads. In the table there are approximately 670,000 distinct CDR3 sequences, 15% to 20% of which are singletons. The specimen sequenced was naive CD8+ T cells from blood, with Jurkat cell RNA spiked in. Subset in this sample: FACS-sorted CD8+CD4-CCR7+CD45RA+ naive T cells. Receptor source: a human donor in good health. Some libraries in this study had Jurkat cell RNA spiked in.

This clonotype was detected many times. The chain recombines TRBV12-3 or TRBV12-4 with TRBJ2-4; TRBD1 matches 12 bases. V gave up 6 bases and J gave up 8 bases; unmatched junction bases: 5. The CDR3 runs 14 residues. CDR3 amino acids: CASRTGTGGDIQYF. The CDR3 nucleotides are TGTGCCAGCAGGACCGGGACAGGGGGCGACATTCAGTACTTC.

This clonotype was found once. One end of the junction fails to match germline, which may point to a read error. The chain couples TRBV27 to TRBJ2-1, with D hard to call. The CDR3 consists of 15 residues. Germline V gene sequence: CDR1 MNHEY, CDR2 SMNVEV (reference sequence). CDR3 amino acids: CAGSLNRGSYNEQFF. For the CDR3, the DNA is TGTGCCGGCAGTTTGAACCGAGGCTCCTACAATGAGCAGTTCTTC.

The CDR3 loop reads CASSGRTGEQFF. DNA for the CDR3: TGCGCCAGCAGCGGAAGGACAGGGGAGCAGTTCTTC. This chain uses TRBV5-1 with TRBJ2-1, with TRBD1 matching over 8 bases. The CDR3 runs to 12 residues. Germline CDR1 is SGHRS and CDR2 is YFSETQ. J was trimmed by 10 bases and V by 4 bases; bases with no gene match: 4.

This clonotype was found many times. The V call is TRBV6-5, the J call TRBJ2-7, with 7 bases fitting TRBD2. Per the germline V gene, CDR1 is MNHEY and CDR2 is SVGAGI. V shed 2 bases, J shed 5 bases, and the junction held 12 bases outside the gene matches. CDR3 length equals 16 residues. The CDR3: CASSYQTGGLGDEQYF. The CDR3 DNA is TGTGCCAGCAGTTACCAAACGGGGGGTCTTGGGGACGAGCAGTACTTC.

This clonotype was seen many times. The chain joins TRBV7-9 to TRBJ2-3, with D perhaps TRBD1 or TRBD2 (6 bases each). V was clipped by 1 base and J by 2 bases, with 13 bases between them. The CDR3 extends over 16 amino acids. Germline CDR1 is SEHNR and CDR2 is FQNEAQ (reference sequence). The CDR3 DNA reads TGTGCCAGCAGCTTAGTGTCCCGGGGGCCCACAGATACGCAGTATTTT. Translation gives CASSLVSRGPTDTQYF.

This clonotype was observed a few times. This rearrangement joins TRBV20-1 to TRBJ2-7; 11 nucleotides agree with TRBD2. The CDR3 length is 17 residues. V shed 0 bases and J 2 bases; nucleotides not matched to a gene: 9. In germline, CDR1 is DFQATT, CDR2 SNEGSKA (reference sequence). The CDR3 is CSARDSGLAGETYEQYF. In DNA, the CDR3 is TGCAGTGCTAGAGATAGCGGACTAGCGGGCGAGACCTACGAGCAGTACTTC.

CDR3 sequence reads: CASSYSGQGRYEQYF. CDR3 DNA: TGTGCCAGCAGTTACTCTGGACAGGGGAGATACGAGCAGTACTTC. The chain joins TRBV6-2 or TRBV6-3 to TRBJ2-7; 9 bases align to TRBD1. Germline lookup yields CDR1 MNHEY and CDR2 SVGEGT. The J segment lost 4 bases and the V segment lost 0 bases, leaving 4 bases of the junction unmatched. The CDR3 loop spans 15 amino acids.

This clonotype was picked up a small number of times. This rearrangement joins TRBV3-2 to TRBJ1-4; TRBD1, as called in the table, went unchecked against the DNA. TRBV3-2 is tagged as a pseudogene. The CDR3 is made up of 17 amino acids. In nucleotides, the CDR3 is TGTGCCAGCACCCGAGGGACAGTCAAAAGGCGCTACGAAAAACTGTTTTTT. Protein product: CASTRGTVKRRYEKLFF.

V and J are TRBV10-2 and TRBJ2-7; the D is unclear. The CDR3 runs to 13 residues. Germline V gene lookup returns CDR1 WSHSY and CDR2 SAAADI. V lost 4 bases to trimming and J lost 0 bases, with 7 bases between them. In DNA, the CDR3 is TGCGCCAGCAGTGTCACTATCTCCTACGAGCAGTACTTC. It codes for CASSVTISYEQYF.

This clonotype has a count of ten or more. J is TRBJ2-3 and V is TRBV2; D is undetermined. The germline V gene has CDR1 SNHLY and CDR2 FYNNEI. The CDR3 is made up of 13 amino acids. V was trimmed by 7 bases and J by 2 bases, leaving 10 bases between them. CDR3 residues: CASTGLSTDTQYF. The CDR3 region has the DNA TGTGCCAGCACAGGCTTATCCACAGATACGCAGTATTTT.

This clonotype was seen many times. CDR3 sequence (DNA): TGTGCCAGTAGTATTGATTCAGGGGGGCAAACTGAAGCTTTCTTT. It yields the protein CASSIDSGGQTEAFF. The chain employs TRBV19 and TRBJ1-1; TRBD1 matches at 7 bases. Germline-derived CDR1 and CDR2 are LNHDA and SQIVND (reference sequence). V was clipped by 3 bases and J by 5 bases; unmatched bases: 9. The CDR3 loop spans 15 amino acids.

This chain joins TRBV4-1 and TRBJ2-1; 8 bases match TRBD2. Germline V gives CDR1 MGHRA, CDR2 YSYEKL. The V segment lost 0 bases and the J segment 4 bases; nucleotides outside the gene matches: 11. The CDR3 is 18 residues long. This chain's CDR3 is CASSQEGAGLAVYNEQFF. The CDR3, as DNA: TGCGCCAGCAGCCAAGAGGGGGCTGGACTAGCCGTTTACAATGAGCAGTTCTTC.

Many counts were recorded for this clonotype. This chain connects TRBV7-2 to TRBJ2-1, with 8 bases fitting TRBD2. Germline CDR1 SGHTA, CDR2 FQGNSA. The trim removed 0 bases at V and 4 bases at J, leaving 2 bases unmatched. The CDR3 loop spans 15 amino acids. CDR3 loop: CASSLASGAYNEQFF. The DNA of the CDR3 is TGTGCCAGCAGCTTAGCTAGCGGGGCTTACAATGAGCAGTTCTTC.

Ten or more counts support this clonotype. The chain couples TRBV6-2 or TRBV6-3 to TRBJ1-1; D may be TRBD1 (6 bases). The CDR3 is made up of 13 amino acids. The V and J ends lost 4 bases and 8 bases respectively, with 14 bases between them. Germline V lookup: CDR1 MNHEY, CDR2 SVGEGT. The CDR3 DNA sequence: TGTGCCAGCAGTTTGACGCCGGGACAAGAAGCTTTCTTT. Protein sequence: CASSLTPGQEAFF.

The chain couples TRBV12-3 or TRBV12-4 to TRBJ2-1; no reliable D call. V was clipped by 5 bases and J by 0 bases, with 14 bases between them. The length of the CDR3 is 16 residues. The CDR3 region has the DNA TGTGCCAGCAGTCCGTCTCGGTGGAGCTCCTACAATGAGCAGTTCTTC. Its protein is CASSPSRWSSYNEQFF.